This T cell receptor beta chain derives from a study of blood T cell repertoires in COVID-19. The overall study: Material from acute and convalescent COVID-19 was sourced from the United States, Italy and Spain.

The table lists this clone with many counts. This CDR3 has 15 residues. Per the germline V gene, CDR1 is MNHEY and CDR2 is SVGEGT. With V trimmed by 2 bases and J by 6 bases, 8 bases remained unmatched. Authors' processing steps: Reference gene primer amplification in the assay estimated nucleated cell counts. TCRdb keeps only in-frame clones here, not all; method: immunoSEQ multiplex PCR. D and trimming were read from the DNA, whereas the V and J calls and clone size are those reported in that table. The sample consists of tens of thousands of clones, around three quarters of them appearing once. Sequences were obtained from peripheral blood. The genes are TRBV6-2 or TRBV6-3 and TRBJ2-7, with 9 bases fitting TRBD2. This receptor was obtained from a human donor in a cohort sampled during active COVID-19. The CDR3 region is CASSYSSGSRGEQYF. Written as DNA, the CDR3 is TGTGCCAGCAGTTACAGTAGCGGGAGTCGAGGCGAGCAGTACTTC.